This T cell receptor (beta chain) was obtained from a study of T cell responses to AZD1222 COVID-19 vaccine. Study-wide background: Pooled in the analysis were second doses at about 4 or about 12 weeks. Whole-study results and caveats: Donors were largely white British and mainly female; clonal diversity was possibly underestimated.

As to this clone: Its antigen remains unidentified.

Data came from immunoSEQ multiplex PCR; TCRdb stores just in-frame clones and leaves some out. Of 110,000 to 150,000 clones in the sample, about 89% are singletons; the top ten hold about 4.8%. The CDR3 totals 18 residues. Germline V gene sequence: CDR1 MNHEY, CDR2 SVGEGT. The trim removed 2 bases at V and 1 base at J, leaving 11 bases unmatched. This chain connects TRBV6-2 or TRBV6-3 to TRBJ1-5; 7 bases map to TRBD1. Material: peripheral blood, obtained on day 0 of AZD1222 vaccination. This receptor was taken from an adult in good health. DNA for the CDR3: TGTGCCAGCAGTTACCCCAGACAGGGAACCTACAGCAATCAGCCCCAGCATTTT. Protein sequence: CASSYPRQGTYSNQPQHF.